There are a few counts of the clone carrying this TCR beta chain. Its antigen is currently unknown. This entry comes from a study of T cell responses to AZD1222 COVID-19 vaccine. The assay was immunoSEQ multiplex PCR, and TCRdb's table has in-frame clones only and misses some. The data contain 70,000 to 95,000 clones, roughly 91% of them singletons. V was pared by 4 bases and J by 6 bases, with 17 bases between. This CDR3 is built from 16 residues. Germline lookup yields CDR1 SGHNT and CDR2 YYREEE (reference sequence). Study outcomes and limitations: In the spike-specific TCR repertoire, nearly half reportedly target unmutated variant regions. The peak T cell response came first, and repertoires were sampled only after it. Only 5 or 6 individuals given AZD1222 were seropositive at baseline. Regions 160-218 and 743-854 dominated among vaccine-associated CD4 TCRs spanning spike.

The gene calls are TRBV5-4 and TRBJ1-6; D is perhaps TRBD1 (5 bases). Sequences were derived from peripheral blood, sampled 28 days after the second AZD1222 dose. This sequence was found in an adult who received the AZD1222 COVID-19 vaccine. The CDR3, as DNA: TGTGCCAGCAGCCCACGGGCAGGGATTGGTAATTCACCCCTCCACTTT. Protein sequence: CASSPRAGIGNSPLHF.